This T cell receptor (beta chain) was sequenced for a study of OX40 agonist ivuxolimab in advanced cancers. About the research overall: Patients were around 83% male with ages about 23 to 90, mean roughly 64.

Notes on this clone: What it recognizes is unknown.

People who had autoimmune disease history or systemic immunosuppression were excluded. Samples of blood were obtained at baseline, on cycle 4 day 1, and on cycle 7 day 1. Study-wide results and caveats: Doses of 0.1 to 3.0 mg/kg were accompanied by clonal expansion of CD4+ and CD8+ blood T cells by week 6.

The CDR3 runs 14 residues. Germline assignment: CDR1 MRHNA and CDR2 SNTAGT. V was cut by 3 bases and J by 6 bases, with 11 bases left in between. The method was immunoSEQ multiplex PCR; TCRdb's version includes in-frame clones alone and lacks a portion of them. The sample holds 65,000 to 90,000 clones; 80% to 95% are singletons and the top ten take approximately 0.5%. The sequence was collected from an adult with an advanced solid tumor such as melanoma, head and neck, liver or kidney cancer. The input for sequencing was CD4+ or CD8+ T cells sorted from blood, taken in a trial of the OX40 agonist ivuxolimab. V is TRBV6-4 and J is TRBJ2-2, with D tentatively TRBD1 (5 bases). The CDR3 DNA follows: TGTGCCAGCAGTGAGCAGGGTAGATCCGGGGAGCTGTTTTTT. Protein: CASSEQGRSGELFF.